Each of the 3 T cell receptor beta chains below was sequenced from the same sample in a study of T-cell memory formation after mild COVID-19. TCRdb ran MiXCR on the 5' RACE reads and lists one entry per CDR3 protein. The sample lists fewer than 200,000 distinct CDR3 sequences; under 20% were seen once. Input material: PBMCs or a T cell subset sorted from them (not recorded which). These TCRs come from a man aged 18 to 29 who had mild COVID-19 (a few samples of this study predate the infection). Cell type and time point are not known.

V and J are TRBV28 and TRBJ1-5; 8 nucleotides match TRBD1. Germline V gene sequence: CDR1 MDHEN, CDR2 SYDVKM. J gave up 11 bases and V 5 bases, and 5 bases lay outside the gene matches. This CDR3 contains 12 residues. CDR3 loop: CASSPGTGTQHF. CDR3 coding DNA: TGTGCCAGCAGTCCCGGGACAGGAACCCAGCATTTT. The full variable domain, with the rest looked up from reference TRBV28 and TRBJ1-5, is DVKVTQSSRYLVKRTGEKVFLECVQDMDHENMFWYRQDPGLGLRLIYFSYDVKMKEKGDIPEGYSVSREKKERFSLILESASTNQTSMYLCASSPGTGTQHFGDGTRLSIL.

This clonotype turned up a few times. The rearrangement uses TRBV18 and TRBJ1-2, with D hard to call. Germline assignment: CDR1 KGHSH and CDR2 LQKENI. Trimming cost V 6 bases and J 2 bases, with 10 bases left between them. This CDR3 comprises 13 residues. CDR3 region: CASSPTENYGYTF. The CDR3 DNA follows: TGTGCCAGCTCCCCCACAGAAAACTATGGCTACACCTTC.

The chain's CDR3 is CASSSLLAGADTQYF. CDR3 DNA sequence: TGTGCCAGCAGTTCCCTTTTAGCGGGGGCAGATACGCAGTATTTT. V is TRBV27 and J is TRBJ2-3; TRBD2 aligns across 9 bases. The CDR3 covers 15 residues. Germline V gene sequence: CDR1 MNHEY, CDR2 SMNVEV (reference sequence). V was pared by 4 bases and J by 4 bases, with 6 bases of the junction left unmatched.